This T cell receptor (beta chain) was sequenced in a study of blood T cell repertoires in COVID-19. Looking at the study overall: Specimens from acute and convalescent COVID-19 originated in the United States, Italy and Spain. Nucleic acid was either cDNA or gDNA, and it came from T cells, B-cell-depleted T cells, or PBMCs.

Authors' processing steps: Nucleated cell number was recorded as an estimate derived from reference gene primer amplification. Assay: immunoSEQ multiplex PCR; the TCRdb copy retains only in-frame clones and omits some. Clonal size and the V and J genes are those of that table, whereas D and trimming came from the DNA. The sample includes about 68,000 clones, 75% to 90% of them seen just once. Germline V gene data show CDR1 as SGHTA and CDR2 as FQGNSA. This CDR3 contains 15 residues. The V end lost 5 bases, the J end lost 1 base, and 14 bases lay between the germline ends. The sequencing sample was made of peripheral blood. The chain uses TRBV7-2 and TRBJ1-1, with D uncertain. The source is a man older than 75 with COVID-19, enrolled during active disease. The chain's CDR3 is CASSPPPGGNTEAFF. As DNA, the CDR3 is TGTGCCAGCAGCCCCCCCCCGGGAGGGAACACTGAAGCTTTCTTT.